This T cell receptor (beta chain) was retrieved from a study of T cell responses to AZD1222 COVID-19 vaccine. The data were produced by immunoSEQ multiplex PCR, yet TCRdb's version contains in-frame clones alone and is incomplete. The data show over 150,000 clones, less than 90% seen once. Findings and caveats of the study: Clonal diversity was possibly underestimated; the donors were predominantly white British and more often female.

On this clone itself: Antigen: not known.

This receptor was obtained from an adult in good health. The input for sequencing was peripheral blood, taken on day 0 of MenACWY control vaccination.

CDR3 in DNA: TGTGCCAGCTCACCCGGACTAGCGGACTCCTACGAGCAGTACTTC. It yields the protein CASSPGLADSYEQYF. V is TRBV18 and J is TRBJ2-7, with 10 bases fitting TRBD2. The CDR3 is made up of 15 amino acids. Trimming took 3 bases from V and 0 from J; bases not matched to a gene: 2. Germline V gene sequence: CDR1 KGHSH, CDR2 LQKENI.